The T cell receptor (beta chain) under discussion was sequenced for a study of shared clonotypes between healthy human individuals. The overall study: With ages of 18 to 49, the donors were two women and three men. Study-level findings and limits: All-four-donor shared clonotypes had higher generation probabilities than non-shared clonotypes did.

On this clone: What it binds is not known. Other DNA sequences in this sample translate to the same CDR3.

Nashville, Tennessee was home to all donors, each a Caucasian adult. Assay used: immunoSEQ multiplex PCR; TCRdb lists only in-frame clones, some missing. The table has more than 2,000,000 clones, more than 85% seen once. Looked up from germline, CDR1 is SGHTA and CDR2 is FQGNSA. Trimming at V came to 5 bases and at J to 3 bases, leaving 5 bases not matched to a gene. The CDR3 has 15 amino acids. The clonotype was recovered from a man aged 18 to 35 in good health. Some clones in this sample may be carry-over from other donors' samples. V is TRBV7-2 and J is TRBJ1-5, with 9 bases that match TRBD1. The sample was naive CD4+ T cells from PBMCs. The sample's subset: CD45RA+ positively selected. CDR3 bases: TGTGCCAGCAGCCTCGGGACAGGGATCAATCAGCCCCAGCATTTT. Its translation: CASSLGTGINQPQHF.